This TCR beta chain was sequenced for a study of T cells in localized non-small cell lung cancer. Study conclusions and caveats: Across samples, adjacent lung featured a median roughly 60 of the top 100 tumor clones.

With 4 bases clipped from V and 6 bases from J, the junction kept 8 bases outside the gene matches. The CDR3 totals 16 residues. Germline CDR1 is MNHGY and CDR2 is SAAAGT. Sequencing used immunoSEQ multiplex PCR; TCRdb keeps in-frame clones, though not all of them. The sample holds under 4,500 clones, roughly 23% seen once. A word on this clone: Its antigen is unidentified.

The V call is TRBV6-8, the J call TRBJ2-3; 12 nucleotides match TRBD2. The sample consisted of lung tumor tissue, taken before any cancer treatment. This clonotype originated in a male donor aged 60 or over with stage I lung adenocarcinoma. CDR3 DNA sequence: TGTGCCAGCAGTTTGTCGCTAGCGGGGGGGAGGGATACGCAGTATTTT. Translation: CASSLSLAGGRDTQYF.